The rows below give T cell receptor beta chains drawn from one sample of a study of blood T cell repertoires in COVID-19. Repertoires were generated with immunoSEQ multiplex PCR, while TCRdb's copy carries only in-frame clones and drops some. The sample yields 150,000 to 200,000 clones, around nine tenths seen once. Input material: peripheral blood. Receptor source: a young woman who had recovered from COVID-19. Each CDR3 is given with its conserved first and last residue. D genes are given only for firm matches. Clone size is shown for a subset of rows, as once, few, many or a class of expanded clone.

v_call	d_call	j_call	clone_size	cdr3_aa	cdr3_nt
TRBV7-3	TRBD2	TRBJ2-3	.	CASSPLVGGTDTQYF	TGTGCCAGCAGCCCTCTGGTGGGAGGGACAGATACGCAGTATTTT
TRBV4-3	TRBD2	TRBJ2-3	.	CASSQDGLAGDTDTQYF	TGCGCCAGCAGCCAAGACGGGTTAGCGGGGGACACAGATACGCAGTATTTT
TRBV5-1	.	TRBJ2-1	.	CASSPTSAGNEQFF	TGCGCCAGCAGCCCTACTTCGGCAGGGAATGAGCAGTTCTTC
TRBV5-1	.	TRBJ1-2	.	CASGSDRKSYGYTF	TGCGCCAGCGGATCCGACAGGAAGAGCTATGGCTACACCTTC
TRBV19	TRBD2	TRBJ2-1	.	CASQKLAGSYNEQFF	TGTGCCAGTCAGAAACTAGCGGGCTCCTACAATGAGCAGTTCTTC
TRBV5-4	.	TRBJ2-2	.	CASIDSTGELFF	TGTGCCAGCATCGACAGCACCGGGGAGCTGTTTTTT
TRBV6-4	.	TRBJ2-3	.	CASSVGRDTDTQYF	TGTGCCAGCAGTGTGGGCAGGGACACAGATACGCAGTATTTT
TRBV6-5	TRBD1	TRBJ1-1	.	CASRTSDRGRTEAFF	TGTGCCAGCAGAACCAGCGACAGGGGGAGAACTGAAGCTTTCTTT
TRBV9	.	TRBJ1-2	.	CASSGGSGGGYTF	TGTGCCAGCAGCGGAGGATCCGGAGGAGGCTACACCTTC
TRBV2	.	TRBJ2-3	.	CAIVKSMADTQYF	TGTGCCATAGTAAAAAGTATGGCAGATACGCAGTATTTT
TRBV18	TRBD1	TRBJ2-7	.	CASSPAQGAPYEQYF	TGTGCCAGCTCACCTGCCCAGGGGGCTCCGTACGAGCAGTACTTC
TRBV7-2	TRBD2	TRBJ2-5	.	CASSATIGLAQETQYF	TGTGCCAGCAGCGCTACCATTGGACTAGCCCAAGAGACCCAGTACTTC
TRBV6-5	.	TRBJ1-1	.	CASSYSIGGNTEAFF	TGTGCCAGCAGTTACTCGATAGGGGGGAACACTGAAGCTTTCTTT
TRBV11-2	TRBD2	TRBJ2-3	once	CASSPGTSGGALTDTQYF	TGTGCCAGCAGCCCGGGGACTAGCGGGGGGGCCCTGACAGATACGCAGTATTTT
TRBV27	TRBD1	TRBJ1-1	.	CASSSTGAEAFF	TGTGCCAGCAGTTCGACAGGGGCTGAAGCTTTCTTT
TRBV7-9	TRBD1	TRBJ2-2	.	CASSLWTGTGELFF	TGTGCCAGCAGCTTATGGACAGGGACCGGGGAGCTGTTTTTT
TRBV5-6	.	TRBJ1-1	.	CASLGGGEAFF	TGTGCCAGCCTGGGAGGGGGTGAAGCTTTCTTT
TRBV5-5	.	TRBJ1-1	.	CASSIGSGTEAFF	TGTGCCAGCAGCATCGGGTCGGGTACTGAAGCTTTCTTT
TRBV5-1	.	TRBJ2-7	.	CASSVQGYEQYF	TGCGCCAGCAGCGTACAGGGCTACGAGCAGTACTTC
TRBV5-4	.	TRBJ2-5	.	CASSLGARGSQETQYF	TGTGCCAGCAGCTTGGGGGCCAGGGGATCCCAAGAGACCCAGTACTTC
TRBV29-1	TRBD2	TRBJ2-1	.	CSVVVRERRHEQFF	TGCAGCGTTGTAGTGCGGGAGCGAAGGCATGAGCAGTTCTTC
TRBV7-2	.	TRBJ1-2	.	CASSVTVNYGYTF	TGTGCCAGCAGCGTGACAGTGAACTATGGCTACACCTTC
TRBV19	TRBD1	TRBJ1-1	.	CASSMSGGVGTEAFF	TGTGCCAGTAGTATGTCAGGGGGTGTTGGGACTGAAGCTTTCTTT
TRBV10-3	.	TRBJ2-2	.	CAISESAGRGPQPGELFF	TGTGCCATCAGTGAGTCGGCGGGAAGGGGCCCACAGCCCGGGGAGCTGTTTTTT
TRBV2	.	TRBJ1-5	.	CASTETDNQPQHF	TGTGCCAGCACCGAGACAGACAATCAGCCCCAGCATTTT
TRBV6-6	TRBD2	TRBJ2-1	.	CASSPWTSGRGMRNEQFF	TGTGCCAGCAGTCCGTGGACTAGCGGGAGGGGAATGCGAAATGAGCAGTTCTTC
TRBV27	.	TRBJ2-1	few	CASRSFAGYSHDEQFF	TGTGCCAGCAGATCTTTCGCGGGATACAGCCATGATGAGCAGTTCTTC
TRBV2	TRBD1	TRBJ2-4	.	CASRKGQGETKNIQYF	TGTGCCAGCAGGAAAGGACAGGGGGAAACCAAAAACATTCAGTACTTC
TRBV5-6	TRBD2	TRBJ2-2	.	CASSFGGRISGELFF	TGTGCCAGCAGCTTTGGCGGGAGGATCTCCGGGGAGCTGTTTTTT
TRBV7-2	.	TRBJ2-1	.	CASSLSHGGTGRNEQFF	TGTGCCAGCAGCTTATCCCACGGCGGGACCGGGCGCAATGAGCAGTTCTTC
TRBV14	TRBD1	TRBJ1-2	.	CASSLTGTGVYGYTF	TGTGCCAGCAGCCTGACCGGGACAGGGGTGTATGGCTACACCTTC
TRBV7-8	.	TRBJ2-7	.	CASIPDRLGSGEQYF	TGTGCCAGCATCCCAGATCGGTTGGGGAGCGGCGAGCAGTACTTC
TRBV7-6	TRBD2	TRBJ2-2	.	CASSPRGSGGTGELFF	TGTGCCAGCAGCCCCCGGGGTAGCGGGGGAACCGGGGAGCTGTTTTTT
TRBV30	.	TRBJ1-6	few	CAWSVGGYNSPLHF	TGTGCCTGGAGTGTAGGAGGGTACAATTCACCCCTCCACTTT
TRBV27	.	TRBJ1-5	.	CASSLWAGQEQPQHF	TGTGCCAGCAGTTTATGGGCAGGGCAAGAGCAGCCCCAGCATTTT
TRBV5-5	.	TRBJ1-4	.	CASSLANSPTEKLFF	TGTGCCAGCAGCTTGGCTAACAGTCCGACAGAAAAACTGTTTTTT
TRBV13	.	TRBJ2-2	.	CASREAMHKAGELFF	TGTGCCAGCAGGGAGGCTATGCATAAGGCCGGGGAGCTGTTTTTT
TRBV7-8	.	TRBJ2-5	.	CASSLARSSKETQYF	TGTGCCAGCAGCTTAGCGAGGTCTAGTAAGGAGACCCAGTACTTC
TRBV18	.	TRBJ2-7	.	CASSPGSYEQYF	TGTGCCAGCTCACCAGGGAGCTACGAGCAGTACTTC
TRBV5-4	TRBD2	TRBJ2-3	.	CASTLAGSLGRDTQYF	TGTGCCAGCACGCTAGCGGGATCATTGGGGAGAGATACGCAGTATTTT
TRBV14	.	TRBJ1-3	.	CASSQVRRVPGNTIYF	TGTGCCAGCAGCCAAGTCCGCCGGGTGCCAGGAAACACCATATATTTT
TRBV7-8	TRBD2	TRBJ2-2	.	CASSHSGGGTGELFF	TGTGCCAGCAGCCATAGCGGGGGGGGCACCGGGGAGCTGTTTTTT
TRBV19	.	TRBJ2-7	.	CASSMRVAAYEQYF	TGTGCCAGTAGTATGAGGGTGGCAGCCTACGAGCAGTACTTC
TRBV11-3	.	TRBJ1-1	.	CASSLDGGGTEAFF	TGTGCCAGCAGCTTAGACGGGGGAGGCACTGAAGCTTTCTTT
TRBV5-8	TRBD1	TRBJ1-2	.	CASSLVSGTGANYGYTF	TGTGCCAGCAGCTTGGTATCCGGGACAGGAGCTAACTATGGCTACACCTTC
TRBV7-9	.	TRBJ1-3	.	CASSLFSRGNTIYF	TGTGCCAGCAGCTTATTTTCCAGGGGAAACACCATATATTTT
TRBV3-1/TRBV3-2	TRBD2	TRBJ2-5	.	CASSQPYGLAGETQYF	TGTGCCAGCAGCCAACCCTACGGACTAGCGGGGGAGACCCAGTACTTC
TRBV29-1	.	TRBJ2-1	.	CSLRLSGAYNEQFF	TGCAGCCTCCGACTTTCGGGAGCGTACAATGAGCAGTTCTTC
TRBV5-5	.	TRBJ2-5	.	CASRRSEAQETQYF	TGTGCCAGCAGGAGGAGCGAGGCGCAAGAGACCCAGTACTTC